One and the same sample provided the 13 T cell receptor beta chains below, sequenced in a study of Ad26.COV2.S vaccination and SARS-CoV-2 variants. Treatment: over 15 received Ad26.COV2.S at low or high dose, single or two shots; 5 received placebo; per-sample allocation not given. Day 63 following the first vaccine or placebo injection was when the samples were taken. Generated by immunoSEQ multiplex PCR, the TCRdb table keeps only in-frame clones and is missing some. The data show about 480,000 clones, 70% to 90% seen once. Sequencing used peripheral blood, obtained in a trial of Ad26.COV2.S vaccine versus placebo. These receptor sequences come from a person between 18 and 65 years old who received the Ad26.COV2.S COVID-19 vaccine or a placebo.

This clone was detected a few times. The rearrangement uses TRBV15 and TRBJ2-7; D is perhaps TRBD2 (6 bases). The V and J ends lost 0 bases and 0 bases respectively, with 6 bases between them. The CDR3 has 14 residues. The germline V gene has CDR1 LNHNV and CDR2 YYDKDF (reference sequence). The CDR3, as DNA: TGTGCCACCAGCAGAGAGGGGGGCTCCTACGAGCAGTACTTC. Its protein product is CATSREGGSYEQYF.

This chain connects TRBV4-1 to TRBJ1-6; maybe TRBD1 (5 bases). Deletions cut 4 bases from V and 10 bases from J, with 17 bases between. Germline CDR1 MGHRA, CDR2 YSYEKL. There are 15 residues in the CDR3. The CDR3 sequence is CASSLPGGGQSPLHF. The CDR3 region has the DNA TGCGCCAGCAGCCTACCCGGGGGAGGGCAGTCACCCCTCCACTTT.

This clone was observed a handful of times. The V gene is TRBV9, the J gene TRBJ2-2; D is possibly TRBD1 (5 bases). V lost 4 bases to trimming and J lost 3 bases, with 13 bases between them. Germline V gene lookup returns CDR1 SGDLS and CDR2 YYNGEE. The length of the CDR3 is 15 residues. The CDR3 DNA is TGTGCCAGCAGCCAGCACCCAGGGTACACCGGGGAGCTGTTTTTT. Amino acid sequence: CASSQHPGYTGELFF.

The chain is built from TRBV24-1 and TRBJ2-1; no clear D. Trimming took off 5 bases at V and 5 bases at J, with 6 bases between the two ends. The germline gives CDR1 KGHDR, CDR2 SFDVKD. This CDR3 is 12 amino acids long. DNA for the CDR3: TGTGCCACCAGTGGGGTGAACAATGAGCAGTTCTTC. It is translated as CATSGVNNEQFF.

The gene calls are TRBV19 and TRBJ1-1; the D gene is possibly TRBD1 (5 bases). The CDR3 is 17 amino acids. Germline CDR1 LNHDA, CDR2 SQIVND (reference sequence). V gave up 5 bases and J gave up 4 bases, with 23 bases separating them. CDR3 residues: CASSHDPGGVRSTEAFF. DNA for the CDR3: TGTGCCAGTAGTCACGATCCGGGGGGGGTGAGGTCCACTGAAGCTTTCTTT.

This clone occurred once. The chain has TRBV24-1 and TRBJ2-7; maybe TRBD1 (6 bases). Per germline, CDR1 KGHDR and CDR2 SFDVKD. The CDR3 totals 13 residues. Trimming cost V 7 bases and J 6 bases, with 15 bases left between them. The CDR3, as DNA: TGTGCCACCAGGGAGGCCAGGGGCGGCGAGCAGTACTTC. Encoded protein: CATREARGGEQYF.

The chain carries TRBV25-1 and TRBJ1-1; D unclear. V shed 3 bases and J shed 11 bases, with 16 bases lying between them. Germline CDR1 MGHDK, CDR2 SYGVNS. This CDR3 region has 13 residues. CDR3 nucleotide sequence: TGTGCCAGCAGTGATCGTTCCCCCGCGCTGGCTTTCTTT. Protein product: CASSDRSPALAFF.

CDR3 in amino acids: CATSDPLGDQETQYF. CDR3 nucleotides: TGTGCCACCAGTGATCCCTTAGGGGACCAAGAGACCCAGTACTTC. The chain has TRBV24-1 and TRBJ2-5; tentative D call: TRBD1 (5 bases). This CDR3 comprises 15 residues. In germline, CDR1 is KGHDR, CDR2 SFDVKD. V lost 3 bases, J lost 0 bases, and 10 bases lay in between.

The chain employs TRBV28 and TRBJ2-1, with TRBD2 matching 11 bases. The CDR3 is 18 residues long. Germline V gene data show CDR1 as MDHEN and CDR2 as SYDVKM. The V gene end was trimmed by 6 bases and the J gene end by 1 base; junction bases not matched to a gene: 11. CDR3 amino acids: CASSQGLAGGKSYNEQFF. CDR3 bases: TGTGCCAGCAGCCAGGGGCTAGCGGGGGGAAAATCCTACAATGAGCAGTTCTTC. The full variable domain, completed using reference TRBV28 and TRBJ2-1, is DVKVTQSSRYLVKRTGEKVFLECVQDMDHENMFWYRQDPGLGLRLIYFSYDVKMKEKGDIPEGYSVSREKKERFSLILESASTNQTSMYLCASSQGLAGGKSYNEQFFGPGTRLTVL.

The V call is TRBV7-2, the J call TRBJ2-5, with a weak D call TRBD1 (6 bases). CDR1 and CDR2 (germline): SGHTA, FQGNSA. V was clipped by 5 bases and J by 5 bases, with 24 bases between them. The CDR3 is made up of 17 amino acids. As DNA, the CDR3 is TGTGCCAGCAGCACCCCCGGTATCCGGCAGGGGCAGGAGACCCAGTACTTC. Protein product: CASSTPGIRQGQETQYF. The full variable domain, rest sourced from reference TRBV7-2 and TRBJ2-5, is GAGVSQSPSNKVTEKGKDVELRCDPISGHTALYWYRQSLGQGLEFLIYFQGNSAPDKSGLPSDRFSAERTGGSVSTLTIQRTQQEDSAVYLCASSTPGIRQGQETQYFGPGTRLLVL.

J is TRBJ2-3 and V is TRBV5-1; 7 bases line up with TRBD2. There are 15 residues in the CDR3. The V and J ends lost 2 bases and 6 bases, in that order; junction bases with no gene match: 9. CDR1 and CDR2 (germline): SGHRS, YFSETQ. The CDR3 protein is CASSFFGLEGDTQYF. CDR3 in DNA: TGCGCCAGCAGCTTCTTTGGACTAGAGGGGGATACGCAGTATTTT.

This rearrangement joins TRBV10-2 to TRBJ2-3; D uncertain. This CDR3 comprises 12 residues. Looked up from germline, CDR1 is WSHSY and CDR2 is SAAADI. Trimming removed 1 base at V and 4 bases at J, with 3 bases between. CDR3 DNA sequence: TGCGCCAGCAGTGAGTTGGCAGATACGCAGTATTTT. Translation: CASSELADTQYF.

The chain employs TRBV4-1 and TRBJ2-7, with 8 nucleotides matching TRBD1. The CDR3 length is 15 residues. Germline trimming cut 1 base from V and 0 bases from J; bases unmatched to any gene: 2. CDR1 MGHRA and CDR2 YSYEKL come from the germline V gene. The CDR3 DNA sequence: TGCGCCAGCAGCCAAGGGACAGGGTACTCCTACGAGCAGTACTTC. Its protein product is CASSQGTGYSYEQYF.